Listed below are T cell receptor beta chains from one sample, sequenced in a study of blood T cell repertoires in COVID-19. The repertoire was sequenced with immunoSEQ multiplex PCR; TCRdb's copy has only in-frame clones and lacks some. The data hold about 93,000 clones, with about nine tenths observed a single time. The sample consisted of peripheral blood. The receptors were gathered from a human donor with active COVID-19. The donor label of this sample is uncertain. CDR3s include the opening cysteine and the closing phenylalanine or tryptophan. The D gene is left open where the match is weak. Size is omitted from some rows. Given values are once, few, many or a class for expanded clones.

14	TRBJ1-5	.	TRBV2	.	CASREGSEIMSQHF	TGTGCCAGCAGGGAGGGGTCTGAGATCATGTCCCAGCATTTT
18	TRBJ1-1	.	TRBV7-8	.	CASSLLGASGDMNTEAFF	TGTGCCAGCAGCTTACTTGGGGCTTCAGGGGACATGAACACTGAAGCTTTCTTT
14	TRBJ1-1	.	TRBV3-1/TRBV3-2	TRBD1	CASRPGTVNTEAFF	TGTGCCAGCAGACCCGGGACAGTGAACACTGAAGCTTTCTTT
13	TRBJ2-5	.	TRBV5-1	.	CASSPDREETQYF	TGCGCCAGCAGCCCAGACAGAGAAGAGACCCAGTACTTC
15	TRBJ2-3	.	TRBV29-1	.	CSVGGERKSTDTQYF	TGCAGCGTGGGTGGAGAGCGGAAAAGCACAGATACGCAGTATTTT
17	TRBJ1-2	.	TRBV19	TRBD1	CASSVQGALAANYGYTF	TGTGCCAGTAGTGTACAGGGGGCGTTAGCAGCTAACTATGGCTACACCTTC
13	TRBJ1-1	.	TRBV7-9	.	CASSFTGSTEAFF	TGTGCCAGCAGCTTTACAGGGTCCACTGAAGCTTTCTTT
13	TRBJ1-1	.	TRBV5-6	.	CASRSRGNTEAFF	TGTGCCAGCAGGTCTAGAGGGAACACTGAAGCTTTCTTT
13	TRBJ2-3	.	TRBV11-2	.	CASSLAVTDTQYF	TGTGCCAGCAGCTTAGCCGTGACAGATACGCAGTATTTT
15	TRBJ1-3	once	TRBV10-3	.	CAIRDTTHSGNTIYF	TGTGCCATCAGGGACACTACCCACTCTGGAAACACCATATATTTT
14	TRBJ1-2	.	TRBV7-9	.	CASSTETDYYGYTF	TGTGCCAGCAGCACCGAAACAGATTACTATGGCTACACCTTC
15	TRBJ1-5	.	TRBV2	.	CASRKDNGSNQPQHF	TGTGCCAGCAGAAAGGACAACGGTAGCAATCAGCCCCAGCATTTT
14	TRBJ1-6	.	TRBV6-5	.	CASSRSSYNSPLHF	TGTGCCAGCAGCCGCAGCTCCTATAATTCACCCCTCCACTTT
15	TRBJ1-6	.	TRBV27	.	CASRSGGSYNSPLHF	TGTGCCAGCAGGTCGGGGGGCTCCTATAATTCACCCCTCCACTTT
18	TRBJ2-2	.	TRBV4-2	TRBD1	CASSQETTGGTLTGELFF	TGTGCCAGCAGCCAAGAAACAACAGGGGGAACGCTCACCGGGGAGCTGTTTTTT
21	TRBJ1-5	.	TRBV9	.	CASSRHTQNPLRLLINQPQHF	TGTGCCAGCAGCCGCCATACTCAGAATCCCCTAAGACTCCTGATTAATCAGCCCCAGCATTTT
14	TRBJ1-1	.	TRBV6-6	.	CASSGHRADTEAFF	TGTGCCAGCAGTGGGCACAGGGCGGACACTGAAGCTTTCTTT
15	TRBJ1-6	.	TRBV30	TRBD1	CAWSETGTRHSPLHF	TGTGCCTGGAGTGAGACAGGGACTCGGCATTCACCCCTCCACTTT
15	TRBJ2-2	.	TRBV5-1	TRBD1	CASTRDSQNTGELFF	TGCGCCAGCACTCGGGACAGCCAGAACACCGGGGAGCTGTTTTTT
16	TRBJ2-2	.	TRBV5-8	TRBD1	CASREDRGLLSGELFF	TGTGCCAGCAGGGAGGACAGGGGGCTGCTCTCCGGGGAGCTGTTTTTT
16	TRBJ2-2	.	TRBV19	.	CASTPTDISNTGELFF	TGTGCCAGTACCCCGACAGACATCTCGAACACCGGGGAGCTGTTTTTT
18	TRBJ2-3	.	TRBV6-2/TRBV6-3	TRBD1	CASSYTLTRDRGRNTQYF	TGTGCCAGCAGTTACACCCTGACCCGAGACAGGGGGCGAAATACGCAGTATTTT
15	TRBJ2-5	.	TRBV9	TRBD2	CASSVGPSGGETQYF	TGTGCCAGCAGCGTAGGGCCTAGCGGGGGTGAGACCCAGTACTTC
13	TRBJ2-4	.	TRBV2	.	CASSEGRGNIQYF	TGTGCCAGCAGTGAAGGCAGGGGAAACATTCAGTACTTC
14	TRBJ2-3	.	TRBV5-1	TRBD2	CASKSGGSTDTQYF	TGCGCCAGCAAAAGCGGGGGTTCAACAGATACGCAGTATTTT
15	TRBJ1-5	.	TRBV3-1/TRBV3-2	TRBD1	CASSRVRGQGQPQHF	TGTGCCAGCAGCCGCGTCAGGGGGCAGGGTCAGCCCCAGCATTTT
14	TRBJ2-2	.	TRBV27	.	CASQRQVHTGELFF	TGTGCCAGCCAAAGACAGGTCCACACCGGGGAGCTGTTTTTT
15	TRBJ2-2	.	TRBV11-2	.	CASSFAGRNTGELFF	TGTGCCAGCAGCTTCGCGGGGCGGAACACCGGGGAGCTGTTTTTT
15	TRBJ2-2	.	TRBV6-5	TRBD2	CASRPGLAGSGELFF	TGTGCCAGCAGACCGGGACTAGCTGGTTCCGGGGAGCTGTTTTTT
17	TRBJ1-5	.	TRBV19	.	CASSIHLRGNYNQPQHF	TGTGCCAGTAGTATCCACTTGCGAGGGAATTATAATCAGCCCCAGCATTTT
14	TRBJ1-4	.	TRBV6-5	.	CASRTVATNEKLFF	TGTGCCAGCAGAACAGTTGCAACTAATGAAAAACTGTTTTTT
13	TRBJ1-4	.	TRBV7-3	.	CASSLGPDEKLFF	TGTGCCAGCAGCTTAGGGCCAGATGAAAAACTGTTTTTT
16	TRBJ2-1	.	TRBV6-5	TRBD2	CASSFSGGAPYNEQFF	TGTGCCAGCAGTTTCAGCGGGGGGGCTCCCTACAATGAGCAGTTCTTC
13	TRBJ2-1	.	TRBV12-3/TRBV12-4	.	CASTSGGVNEQFF	TGTGCCAGCACCTCCGGGGGTGTGAATGAGCAGTTCTTC
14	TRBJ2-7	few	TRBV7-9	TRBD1	CASSPDRGVGEQYF	TGTGCCAGCAGCCCCGACAGGGGGGTTGGGGAGCAGTACTTC
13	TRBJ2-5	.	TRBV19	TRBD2	CASASGGKETQYF	TGTGCCAGCGCTAGCGGGGGGAAAGAGACCCAGTACTTC
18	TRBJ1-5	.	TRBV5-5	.	CASSLEEAGYYSNQPQHF	TGTGCCAGCAGCTTGGAGGAGGCAGGATACTATAGCAATCAGCCCCAGCATTTT
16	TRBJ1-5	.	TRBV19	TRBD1	CASENRDRGDNQPQHF	TGTGCCAGCGAAAACCGGGACAGGGGGGACAATCAGCCCCAGCATTTT
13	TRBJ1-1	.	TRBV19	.	CASIRQGGTEAFF	TGTGCCAGTATCCGACAAGGTGGGACTGAAGCTTTCTTT
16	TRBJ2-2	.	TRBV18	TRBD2	CASSPPLPGGIGELFF	TGTGCCAGCTCACCACCACTTCCGGGGGGAATCGGGGAGCTGTTTTTT
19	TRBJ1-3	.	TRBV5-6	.	CASSLTPFAGAISGNTIYF	TGTGCCAGCAGCTTAACTCCATTCGCAGGGGCGATCTCTGGAAACACCATATATTTT
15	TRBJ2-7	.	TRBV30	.	CAWSVRSRGEREQYF	TGTGCCTGGAGTGTACGGTCGCGGGGAGAAAGGGAGCAGTACTTC
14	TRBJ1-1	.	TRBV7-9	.	CASSPIGSRAEAFF	TGTGCCAGCAGCCCTATTGGATCCCGGGCTGAAGCTTTCTTT
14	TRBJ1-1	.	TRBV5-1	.	CASSPRQVHDEAFF	TGCGCCAGCAGCCCTAGACAGGTTCATGATGAAGCTTTCTTT
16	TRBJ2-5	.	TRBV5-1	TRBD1	CASKGKGQDRQETQYF	TGCGCCAGCAAGGGGAAGGGACAGGACCGTCAAGAGACCCAGTACTTC
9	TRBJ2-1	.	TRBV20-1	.	CSGVGPSVF	TGCAGTGGAGTTGGGCCTTCAGTCTTC
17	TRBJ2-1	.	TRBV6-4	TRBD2	CASRETSGGHLRNEQFF	TGTGCCAGCAGAGAAACTAGCGGGGGCCACCTAAGGAATGAGCAGTTCTTC
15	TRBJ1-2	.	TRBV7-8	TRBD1	CASTKQGALNYGYTF	TGTGCCAGCACCAAACAGGGGGCGCTTAACTATGGCTACACCTTC
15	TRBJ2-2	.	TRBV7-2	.	CASSLAGGRTGELFF	TGTGCCAGCAGCTTAGCGGGGGGGCGAACCGGGGAGCTGTTTTTT
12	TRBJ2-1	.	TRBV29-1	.	CSPQVISGEQFF	TGCAGCCCCCAGGTCATATCCGGAGAGCAGTTCTTC
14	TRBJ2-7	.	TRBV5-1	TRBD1	CASRMGQTASEQYF	TGCGCCAGCAGAATGGGACAGACAGCGTCCGAGCAGTACTTC
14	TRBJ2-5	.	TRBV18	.	CASSPGSRGETQYF	TGTGCCAGCTCACCAGGCTCCCGCGGGGAGACCCAGTACTTC
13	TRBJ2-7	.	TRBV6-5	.	CASSPPSSNEQYF	TGTGCCAGCAGTCCCCCCTCTAGTAACGAGCAGTACTTC